Below, 11 T cell receptor beta chains from the same sample are listed, as sequenced in a study of shared clonotypes between healthy human individuals. Generated by immunoSEQ multiplex PCR, the TCRdb table keeps only in-frame clones and is missing some. The data contain about 2.5 million clones, around 90% of them singletons. Source material: naive CD4+ T cells from PBMCs. Documented subset: CD45RA+ positively selected. The receptor source for this set is a man between 18 and 29 years old in good health. Some clones in this sample may be carry-over from other donors' samples.

This sequence joins TRBV7-9 and TRBJ1-1; a possible D gene is TRBD1 (5 bases). The CDR3 consists of 14 residues. Germline loops: CDR1 SEHNR, CDR2 FQNEAQ (reference sequence). The V end lost 4 bases, the J end lost 10 bases, and 19 bases lay between the germline ends. The CDR3 DNA reads as TGTGCCAGCAGCTATGTTGCCGGGACCTTAGCAGCTTTCTTT. This encodes CASSYVAGTLAAFF.

V is TRBV5-1 and J is TRBJ1-2; unclear D gene. The CDR3 contains 16 residues. CDR1 is SGHRS, CDR2 YFSETQ, per germline. V was clipped by 0 bases and J by 0 bases, with 12 bases between them. The CDR3 region is CASSLGDSRANYGYTF. The CDR3 DNA reads TGCGCCAGCAGCTTGGGAGACTCCCGGGCTAACTATGGCTACACCTTC.

The chain uses TRBV18 and TRBJ2-1; TRBD2 aligns across 9 bases. Trimming removed 6 bases from V and 7 bases from J; junction bases left unmatched: 13. CDR1 and CDR2 from the germline V gene are KGHSH and LQKENI. The CDR3 has 16 residues. CDR3 sequence reads: CASSRRDGTSLNEQFF. DNA of the CDR3: TGTGCCAGCTCCCGCAGGGACGGGACTAGCCTTAATGAGCAGTTCTTC.

J is TRBJ2-3 and V is TRBV27; 12 nucleotides agree with TRBD2. The V gene end was trimmed by 4 bases and the J gene end by 3 bases; junction bases not matched to a gene: 8. The CDR3 has 17 residues. Germline lookup yields CDR1 MNHEY and CDR2 SMNVEV (reference sequence). The CDR3 DNA reads TGTGCCAGCAGTTCCGTGACTAGCGGGAGACTTACAGATACGCAGTATTTT. It specifies CASSSVTSGRLTDTQYF.

This clone came up a few times. The chain couples TRBV28 to TRBJ1-1, with 7 nucleotides matching TRBD1. Losses at the gene ends were 7 bases for V and 4 bases for J; bases not matched to a gene: 3. The CDR3 totals 12 residues. Germline V gene sequence: CDR1 MDHEN, CDR2 SYDVKM. CDR3 region: CASNYRGTEAFF. As DNA, the CDR3 is TGTGCCAGCAATTACAGGGGCACTGAAGCTTTCTTT.

The CDR3 spells CASSAASPNYGYTF. Written as DNA, the CDR3 is TGTGCCAGCAGTGCCGCAAGCCCTAACTATGGCTACACCTTC. The chain is built from TRBV6-6 and TRBJ1-2; D is unclear. The CDR3 consists of 14 residues. V dropped 5 bases and J dropped 0 bases, with 10 bases sitting between them. In germline, CDR1 is MNHNY, CDR2 SVGAGI (reference sequence).

The chain is built from TRBV4-3 and TRBJ2-1, with 7 bases matching TRBD2. Germline V gives CDR1 LGHNA, CDR2 YSLEER. V trimming: 0 bases; J trimming: 1 base; junction bases outside the gene matches: 12. The CDR3 covers 19 residues. The CDR3 coding sequence is TGCGCCAGCAGCCAAGAATTAAGGGGAGGGATTGAGTCCTACAATGAGCAGTTCTTC. Its protein product is CASSQELRGGIESYNEQFF.

This chain links TRBV5-1 with TRBJ1-4, with D unclear. The CDR3 is 15 amino acids. V was clipped by 2 bases and J by 4 bases, with 12 bases between them. Germline V gene data show CDR1 as SGHRS and CDR2 as YFSETQ. CDR3 in amino acids: CASSFLTGGNEKLFF. The CDR3 bases are TGCGCCAGCAGCTTCCTGACGGGAGGTAATGAAAAACTGTTTTTT.

The chain is built from TRBV7-2 and TRBJ1-1, with D possibly TRBD1 on 6 matching bases. Trimming removed 5 bases from V and 4 bases from J, with 17 bases in between. Germline CDR1 SGHTA, CDR2 FQGNSA. The CDR3 is made up of 15 amino acids. In DNA form, the CDR3 reads TGTGCCAGCAGCCGGACTTCCGCGGGGGCCACTGAAGCTTTCTTT. It codes for CASSRTSAGATEAFF.

Turning to this clone: This CDR3 is also generated by other DNA sequences in the sample. This chain links TRBV28 with TRBJ1-5; 9 bases match TRBD1. This CDR3 has 13 amino acids. V shed 6 bases, J shed 6 bases, and the junction held 3 bases outside the gene matches. Germline assignment: CDR1 MDHEN and CDR2 SYDVKM. The CDR3 DNA is TGTGCCAGCAGCAGGGACAGGGCTCAGCCCCAGCATTTT. Translation gives CASSRDRAQPQHF.

This rearrangement joins TRBV25-1 to TRBJ2-3; D might be TRBD1 (6 bases). This CDR3 spans 15 amino acids. Looked up from germline, CDR1 is MGHDK and CDR2 is SYGVNS. The V and J ends lost 2 bases and 4 bases respectively, with 13 bases between them. The CDR3 reads CASSEGTPRADTQYF. In DNA, the CDR3 is TGTGCCAGCAGTGAAGGGACACCAAGAGCAGATACGCAGTATTTT.